These 15 T cell receptor beta chains were all obtained from the same sample, sequenced in a study of CD8 T cells in ankylosing spondylitis. Overall study findings and caveats: Roughly eight highly homologous variants made up a TCR beta motif that seemed to typify ankylosing spondylitis blood.

TCRdb reanalysed the 5' RACE reads using MiXCR and keeps one entry per CDR3 protein. Here the sample spans around 770,000 distinct CDR3 sequences, around 19% being singletons. For these receptors, no antigen is known. Material: blood, either unsorted or a sorted T cell fraction (not recorded which). These receptors all stem from a male donor with ankylosing spondylitis.

This clonotype was seen ten or more times. This chain connects TRBV19 to TRBJ2-4; tentative D call: TRBD1 (6 bases). This CDR3 comprises 15 residues. Trimming took 8 bases from V and 3 from J, leaving 17 bases between them. The germline V gene encodes CDR1 LNHDA and CDR2 SQIVND (reference sequence). CDR3 DNA: TGTGCCAGTGAAGATGGGGGCACTTTCAAAAACATTCAGTACTTC. Its protein is CASEDGGTFKNIQYF.

Only a few counts were recorded for this clonotype. The chain employs TRBV28 and TRBJ2-7; 12 nucleotides match TRBD1. J was trimmed by 3 bases and V by 5 bases; bases with no gene match: 14. The germline CDR1 and CDR2 sequences are MDHEN and SYDVKM. The CDR3 loop spans 18 amino acids. CDR3 sequence (DNA): TGTGCCAGCAGTCACCGGGACAGGGGGCGACCGGGCCTCTACGAGCAGTACTTC. Its protein product is CASSHRDRGRPGLYEQYF.

A few counts support this clonotype. This chain uses TRBV6-2 or TRBV6-3 with TRBJ2-3; D remains unclear. V was shortened by 4 bases and J by 0 bases, with 11 bases between the two germline ends. CDR3 length: 15 amino acids. Germline V CDR1 and CDR2: MNHEY, SVGEGT. The CDR3 nucleotides read TGTGCCAGCAGTTCCATAGACACCAGCACAGATACGCAGTATTTT. Protein sequence: CASSSIDTSTDTQYF.

The chain recombines TRBV7-9 with TRBJ2-3; the D gene could be TRBD1 or TRBD2 (5 bases each). Germline V gene data show CDR1 as SEHNR and CDR2 as FQNEAQ (reference sequence). The CDR3 is 17 amino acids. The V and J ends lost 5 bases and 3 bases respectively, with 21 bases between them. The CDR3 coding sequence is TGTGCCAGCAGCCGGGGCGCAGGCACCCAGGGAACAGATACGCAGTATTTT. This translates into CASSRGAGTQGTDTQYF.

This clonotype was recorded at least ten times. Relative to the germline gene, one junction end is altered; a read error may explain this. The chain joins TRBV5-1 to TRBJ2-6; unclear D gene. Germline V gene data show CDR1 as SGHRS and CDR2 as YFSETQ. The CDR3 runs 13 residues. CDR3 nucleotides: TGTGCCAGCCGAGACTCTGGGGCCAACGTCCTGACTTTC. Its protein product is CASRDSGANVLTF.

The rearrangement links TRBV12-3 or TRBV12-4 to TRBJ1-2; D perhaps matches TRBD1 (6 bases). The CDR3 extends over 14 amino acids. Trimming left V 3 bases short and J 3 bases short, with 11 bases between. The CDR3 nucleotides are TGTGCCAGCAGTTTGTGGGGGGCGGACTATGGCTACACCTTC. Translating it yields CASSLWGADYGYTF.

This clonotype has a handful of counts. This rearrangement joins TRBV29-1 to TRBJ1-2; 8 bases fit TRBD1. V was pared by 5 bases and J by 6 bases, with 5 bases of the junction left unmatched. In germline, CDR1 is SQVTM, CDR2 ANQGSEA. This CDR3 has 12 amino acids. The CDR3 DNA follows: TGCAGCGTTATCAGGGGGCGGGATGGCTACACCTTC. It is translated as CSVIRGRDGYTF.

The J gene is TRBJ2-2, the V gene TRBV20-1; TRBD2 matches at 13 bases. J was trimmed by 1 base and V by 1 base; bases with no gene match: 3. From germline, CDR1 is DFQATT and CDR2 SNEGSKA (reference sequence). The CDR3 has 17 residues. As DNA, the CDR3 is TGCAGTGCTAGAGGACTAGCGGGAGGCGGGAACACCGGGGAGCTGTTTTTT. It yields the protein CSARGLAGGGNTGELFF.

V and J are TRBV7-2 and TRBJ1-1; TRBD1 might be the D (5 bases). The CDR3 spans 16 residues. The V gene lost 5 bases and the J gene lost 1 base, with 17 bases spanning the gap. The germline gives CDR1 SGHTA, CDR2 FQGNSA. CDR3 sequence (DNA): TGTGCCAGCAGCCTTCCATCAGGACAACCGAACACTGAAGCTTTCTTT. Translated, it gives CASSLPSGQPNTEAFF.

This clonotype was counted at least ten times. The chain couples TRBV5-1 to TRBJ2-3, with D possibly TRBD2 on 6 matching bases. The germline gives CDR1 SGHRS, CDR2 YFSETQ. Trimming stripped 4 bases from V and 2 bases from J, with 8 bases between. The CDR3 runs 13 residues. The CDR3 protein is CASSRDFTDTQYF. For the CDR3, the DNA is TGCGCCAGCAGCCGGGACTTCACAGATACGCAGTATTTT.

Ten or more counts support this clonotype. This chain links TRBV12-3 or TRBV12-4 with TRBJ2-2; no firm D call. The CDR3 is 14 residues long. Trimming removed 2 bases at V and 1 base at J, with 5 bases between. The chain's CDR3 is CASSLQGNTGELFF. The CDR3 bases are TGTGCCAGCAGTTTACAAGGGAACACCGGGGAGCTGTTTTTT.

The CDR3 coding sequence is TGTGCCAGCAGCCCTATAGCGGGAGGGCTAATAGATACGCAGTATTTT. Its protein is CASSPIAGGLIDTQYF. The chain couples TRBV9 to TRBJ2-3; 11 bases map to TRBD2. Germline V gives CDR1 SGDLS, CDR2 YYNGEE. The CDR3 is 16 amino acids. Trimming at V came to 4 bases and at J to 5 bases, leaving 9 bases not matched to a gene. Using reference TRBV9 and TRBJ2-3 for the parts outside the CDR3, the full variable domain is DSGVTQTPKHLITATGQRVTLRCSPRSGDLSVYWYQQSLDQGLQFLIQYYNGEERAKGNILERFSAQQFPDLHSELNLSSLELGDSALYFCASSPIAGGLIDTQYFGPGTRLTVL.

This clonotype was detected only a few times. The chain employs TRBV2 and TRBJ2-1; 10 bases are shared with TRBD2. CDR1 and CDR2 (germline): SNHLY, FYNNEI. The CDR3 loop spans 17 amino acids. The V gene end was trimmed by 6 bases and the J gene end by 9 bases; junction bases not matched to a gene: 17. The CDR3 nucleotides are TGTGCCAGCAGCCCGGGGGATGGGCTAGCGGGAGCGGTTGAGCAGTTCTTC. Translation gives CASSPGDGLAGAVEQFF.

This clonotype showed up just a few times. The chain uses TRBV27 and TRBJ2-2; D perhaps matches TRBD2 (6 bases). The germline V gene has CDR1 MNHEY and CDR2 SMNVEV (reference sequence). The CDR3 loop spans 14 amino acids. Trimming left V 6 bases short and J 6 bases short, with 14 bases between. CDR3 in amino acids: CASRRVPGAGELFF. In DNA form, the CDR3 reads TGTGCCAGCAGACGAGTACCGGGAGCCGGGGAGCTGTTTTTT.

The table lists this clonotype with a few counts. The V gene is TRBV12-3 or TRBV12-4, the J gene TRBJ2-1; 12 nucleotides line up with TRBD1. Losses at the gene ends were 7 bases for V and 7 bases for J; bases not matched to a gene: 8. The CDR3 covers 15 residues. For the CDR3, the DNA is TGTGCCAGCACACAAGTGGGACAGGGGGCAAATGAGCAGTTCTTC. Its translation is CASTQVGQGANEQFF.